Each of the 3 T cell receptor beta chains below was sequenced from the same sample in a study of OX40 agonist ivuxolimab in advanced cancers. Profiled with immunoSEQ multiplex PCR; TCRdb holds only in-frame clones, not every one. Among roughly 88,000 clones listed, around 87% were seen once. The sample in question was CD4+ or CD8+ T cells sorted from blood, obtained in a trial of the OX40 agonist ivuxolimab. The receptor set was obtained from an adult with an advanced solid tumor such as melanoma, head and neck, liver or kidney cancer.

The rearrangement joins TRBV5-1 to TRBJ2-1; D gene ambiguous. This CDR3 is 13 amino acids long. The ends were cut back, 4 bases at V and 5 bases at J, with 10 bases in the middle. Germline CDR1 reads SGHRS; CDR2 reads YFSETQ. The DNA for the CDR3 is TGCGCCAGCAGCCTTGGACCAAACAATGAGCAGTTCTTC. This codes for CASSLGPNNEQFF.

J is TRBJ1-2 and V is TRBV5-1, with TRBD1 matching 8 bases. The length of the CDR3 is 15 residues. Germline V lookup: CDR1 SGHRS, CDR2 YFSETQ. V lost 5 bases to trimming and J lost 4 bases; unmatched junction nucleotides: 10. The CDR3 spells CASSFGQGGTYGYTF. CDR3 sequence (DNA): TGCGCCAGCAGTTTTGGACAGGGAGGTACCTATGGCTACACCTTC.

The chain has TRBV5-4 and TRBJ2-2; D remains unclear. The germline V gene has CDR1 SGHNT and CDR2 YYREEE (reference sequence). Trimming left V 4 bases short and J 3 bases short, with 13 bases between. The CDR3 totals 15 residues. In DNA form, the CDR3 reads TGTGCCAGCAGCCGAGTCCAGAGAGACACCGGGGAGCTGTTTTTT. This gives the protein CASSRVQRDTGELFF.